This T cell receptor (beta chain) was captured in a study of T cell responses to AZD1222 COVID-19 vaccine (dated by TCRdb to the early 2020s). In the study overall: A total of about 250 trial participants underwent TCR sequencing, of whom roughly 210 had received two doses of AZD1222 and about 25 had received two doses of the MenACWY control vaccine. Trial participants were enrolled into age subgroups of 18-55, 56-69 and 70-plus years, which contained around 140, 26 and 57 TCR-sequenced participants, respectively. Here is what the overall study found, with its caveats: Participants were mostly white British, with more females than males. The authors suggested clonal diversity may have been underestimated. Only a handful of AZD1222 recipients were SARS-CoV-2 seropositive at baseline, limiting conclusions about previously exposed vaccinees. Vaccine-associated CD4 TCRs spanned the whole spike protein, with dominant responses in regions 160-218 and 743-854. After two AZD1222 doses, both the breadth and the depth of spike-specific TCRs were significantly higher than at day 0 and than in MenACWY recipients. In the small 56-69-year group, the increase in depth fell short of significance, most likely because of low power. Because no day 14 peak-response samples were available, the repertoires could be characterized only after the peak T cell response. Reportedly, close to half of the unique spike-specific TCRs recognized epitopes lying outside the regions that are mutated in the B.1.351 and B.1.1.7 variants.

What this sample's time point label stands for: about 28 days (+/-7) after the second vaccine dose. AZD1222 recipients with second doses at about 4 weeks or about 12 weeks were pooled, because spike-specific TCR depth and breadth did not differ between schedules. The vaccinee samples were drawn from two UK trials, COV001 and COV002, one of which was a single-blind randomized controlled phase 2/3 trial testing AZD1222 (ChAdOx1 nCoV-19) in healthy adults. For TCRbeta chain sequencing, PBMC samples from trial participants were taken at day 0 and at day 28 after the second dose. The CDR3 regions of human TCRbeta chains were subjected to immunosequencing. The authors' pipeline ran thus. Repertoire TCRs were matched against a reference library of SARS-CoV-2-specific TCRs generated with the MIRA antigen-specificity platform. Breadth meant the fraction of unique TCRs that were SARS-CoV-2-associated, whereas depth meant the fraction of total T cells that were SARS-CoV-2-associated. Each spike-specific TCR was assigned to its reactive spike region and to a CD4 or CD8 class using the MIRA data. Log10-transformed breadth and depth values were compared by one-way ANOVA with Sidak's multiple comparisons tests. TCRdb obtained this table from immuneACCESS and retained in-frame rearrangements with V and J assigned. These tables miss some clones; where compared with another copy, unresolved V genes account for less than half of the shortfall, and the remainder is unexplained. D and trimming come from the DNA, and the V and J calls and clone size come from that table. For this sample there are 150,000 to 200,000 clones; 85% to 90% appear just once. The ten largest clones capture roughly 12% of the sample.

As to this clone: What antigen it recognizes has not been identified. No quality values exist for individual bases; no much larger clone is one base distant.

CDR3 length: 13 amino acids, cysteine to phenylalanine. The CDR3 DNA has 39 bases and is translated from base 1. CDR1 SGHRS and CDR2 YFSETQ are derived from the germline V gene. The trim is 4 bases for V and 9 bases for J, with a gap of 14 bases between the germline ends. Rearrangement joined TRBV5-1 to TRBJ2-1; perhaps TRBD2 is the D gene, with 6 bases matching. The source was peripheral blood, collected 28 days after the second AZD1222 dose. The receptor was derived from an adult who received the AZD1222 COVID-19 vaccine. The CDR3 loop reads CASSPRDLAEQFF. The DNA sequence reads TGCGCCAGCAGCCCCCGGGACTTAGCTGAGCAGTTCTTC.